The 16 T cell receptor beta chains given below trace back to one sample, sequenced in a study of CD8 T cells in ankylosing spondylitis. In TCRdb, the 5' RACE reads were re-called with MiXCR into one record per CDR3 protein. The table has more than 200,000 distinct CDR3 sequences, roughly a quarter seen once. Sample: blood, either unsorted or a sorted T cell fraction (not recorded which). The receptors originated from a male donor with ankylosing spondylitis or in good health (not recorded which).

The V and J genes are TRBV29-1 and TRBJ2-7; D is perhaps TRBD1 (6 bases). The CDR3 runs to 14 residues. Germline CDR1 is SQVTM and CDR2 is ANQGSEA. Trimming left V 1 base short and J 2 bases short, with 12 bases between. The CDR3 protein is CSVEVEAGAYEQYF. Written as DNA, the CDR3 is TGCAGCGTTGAAGTCGAGGCAGGGGCCTACGAGCAGTACTTC.

This clonotype was detected a few times. The chain couples TRBV20-1 to TRBJ2-3, with D possibly being TRBD2 (6 bases). V shed 4 bases and J shed 3 bases, with 20 bases lying between them. The CDR3 consists of 16 residues. Per germline, CDR1 DFQATT and CDR2 SNEGSKA (reference sequence). The CDR3 nucleotides read TGCAGTGCTACGGACTACGGGGATTTGATTACAGATACGCAGTATTTT. Encoded protein: CSATDYGDLITDTQYF.

This clonotype was seen many times. V is TRBV12-3 or TRBV12-4 and J is TRBJ1-1; 7 bases line up with TRBD1. The V segment lost 6 bases and the J segment 0 bases; nucleotides outside the gene matches: 10. The CDR3 loop spans 16 amino acids. The DNA for the CDR3 is TGTGCCAGCAGCCCTACCGCGGACAGGTTGAACACTGAAGCTTTCTTT. Protein: CASSPTADRLNTEAFF.

This clonotype was observed at least ten times. Here the CDR3 reads CASSAQTHNEQFF. The CDR3, as DNA: TGTGCCAGCAGCGCCCAGACACACAATGAGCAGTTCTTC. The chain couples TRBV7-2 to TRBJ2-1, with D unclear. V lost 5 bases and J lost 5, with 10 bases in between. This CDR3 spans 13 amino acids. The germline V gene has CDR1 SGHTA and CDR2 FQGNSA.

This clonotype was counted ten times or more. The rearrangement joins TRBV12-3 or TRBV12-4 to TRBJ1-6; maybe TRBD1 (5 bases). The CDR3 extends over 13 amino acids. The CDR3: CASAQGYNSPLHF. Here the CDR3 DNA reads TGTGCTTCAGCGCAGGGCTATAATTCACCCCTCCACTTT.

This clonotype was picked up a small number of times. Given a much more abundant clone one base away, this may be a read error. The chain employs TRBV6-5 and TRBJ1-5; D ambiguous. Per the germline V gene, CDR1 is MNHEY and CDR2 is SVGAGI. The CDR3 totals 13 residues. V was trimmed by 2 bases and J by 4 bases, leaving 6 bases between them. The CDR3 region is CASSYRANQPQHF. The CDR3, as DNA: TGTGCCAGCAGTTACAGGGCAAATCAGCCCCAGCATTTT.

The DNA for the CDR3 is TGCAGTGCTAGAGATCCCCGAGGGTACAATGAGCAGTTCTTC. It encodes CSARDPRGYNEQFF. This chain links TRBV20-1 with TRBJ2-1; the D gene is possibly TRBD2 (5 bases). Trimming left V 0 bases short and J 4 bases short, with 10 bases between. This CDR3 is built from 14 residues. Germline V gene sequence: CDR1 DFQATT, CDR2 SNEGSKA (reference sequence).

This clonotype was found many times. The chain joins TRBV20-1 to TRBJ2-3, with a possible D match to TRBD1 (6 bases). The germline CDR1 and CDR2 sequences are DFQATT and SNEGSKA (reference sequence). V lost 7 bases to trimming and J lost 4 bases, with 15 bases between them. CDR3 size: 13 residues. CDR3 sequence (DNA): TGCAGTGGTTACAGGGTTGGTGCAGATACGCAGTATTTT. Amino acids: CSGYRVGADTQYF.

This clonotype showed up many times. This rearrangement joins TRBV6-1 to TRBJ2-3; D may be TRBD1 (6 bases). This CDR3 is 14 amino acids long. The V end was cut by 6 bases, the J end by 3 bases, with 13 bases between. The germline V gene encodes CDR1 MNHNS and CDR2 SASEGT. The chain's CDR3 is CASRQQTGTDTQYF. In DNA, the CDR3 is TGTGCCAGCAGACAACAAACAGGGACAGATACGCAGTATTTT.

This clonotype was picked up a small number of times. V gene TRBV29-1 combines with J gene TRBJ2-3; 8 bases are a match to TRBD1. Germline V lookup: CDR1 SQVTM, CDR2 ANQGSEA. V was pared by 7 bases and J by 3 bases, with 9 bases of the junction left unmatched. The CDR3 runs 14 residues. The CDR3 here is CSAQGAAETDTQYF. CDR3 nucleotide sequence: TGCAGCGCTCAGGGGGCTGCTGAAACAGATACGCAGTATTTT.

The genes are TRBV24-1 and TRBJ2-7; TRBD1 aligns across 7 bases. This CDR3 contains 15 residues. From germline, CDR1 is KGHDR and CDR2 SFDVKD. Trimming at V came to 4 bases and at J to 0 bases, leaving 5 bases not matched to a gene. The CDR3 reads CATSDDRENSYEQYF. DNA of the CDR3: TGTGCCACCAGTGACGACAGGGAAAACTCCTACGAGCAGTACTTC.

The V call is TRBV18, the J call TRBJ1-1, with D uncertain. The V end was cut by 0 bases, the J end by 1 base, with 6 bases between. The CDR3 has 14 residues. Germline V gene data show CDR1 as KGHSH and CDR2 as LQKENI. This chain's CDR3 is CASSPPERNTEAFF. In DNA, the CDR3 is TGTGCCAGCTCACCACCGGAACGGAACACTGAAGCTTTCTTT.

This clonotype was seen more than once but under ten times. V gene TRBV6-1 combines with J gene TRBJ2-1, with TRBD2 identical over 7 bases. V lost 4 bases and J lost 7; bases outside the gene matches: 10. The CDR3 is made up of 15 amino acids. The germline V gene has CDR1 MNHNS and CDR2 SASEGT. CDR3 bases: TGTGCCAGCAGTGCTTGGGGGGGGGATTGGAATGAGCAGTTCTTC. Residues: CASSAWGGDWNEQFF.

The chain carries TRBV20-1 and TRBJ2-3, with D perhaps being TRBD1 or TRBD2 (5 bases each). The CDR3 sequence is 16 residues long. V was shortened by 3 bases and J by 1 base, with 17 bases between the two germline ends. Per the germline V gene, CDR1 is DFQATT and CDR2 is SNEGSKA (reference sequence). CDR3 bases: TGCAGTGCTAGCCTCGTGAGGGGTTGGGGCACAGATACGCAGTATTTT. This gives the protein CSASLVRGWGTDTQYF.

This clonotype was observed a few times. The rearrangement joins TRBV6-1 to TRBJ2-7; no clear D. The V gene lost 6 bases and the J gene lost 2 bases, with 11 bases spanning the gap. Looked up from germline, CDR1 is MNHNS and CDR2 is SASEGT. This CDR3 is 13 amino acids long. CDR3 loop: CASRPTATYEQYF. Here the CDR3 DNA reads TGTGCCAGCAGGCCGACTGCGACCTACGAGCAGTACTTC.

This clonotype was recorded many times. The J gene is TRBJ2-5, the V gene TRBV2, with 9 bases matching TRBD1. With 1 base clipped from V and 4 bases from J, the junction kept 1 base outside the gene matches. The CDR3 totals 14 residues. CDR1 SNHLY and CDR2 FYNNEI come from the germline V gene. The DNA for the CDR3 is TGTGCCAGCAGTGAAGGACAGGGGGGAGAGACCCAGTACTTC. Its translation: CASSEGQGGETQYF.